This T cell receptor (beta chain) was observed in a study of blood T cells in healthy people across ages. Overall study results and limits: Diversity of TCR beta per million T cells declined in a roughly linear way with age.

There are a few counts of this clonotype. Its antigen is not identified. CDR3 length: 15 amino acids. Trimming left V 5 bases short and J 9 bases short, with 20 bases between. CDR1 SNHLY and CDR2 FYNNEI come from the germline V gene. Combining a sample-barcoded 5' primer with a J-beta primer mix, a second PCR ran for about 6 to 12 cycles. One entry per CDR3 protein results from TCRdb running MiXCR on the 5' RACE reads. Of about 1,400,000 distinct CDR3 sequences in the sample, 42% were seen once. The J gene is TRBJ2-1, the V gene TRBV2, with D possibly matching TRBD2 (6 bases). The TCR comes from a woman in her late teens or twenties in good health. Sequencing was performed on blood. CDR3 coding DNA: TGTGCCAGCAGTACACCCCACGGGAGTTCGGCTGAGCAGTTCTTC. It is translated as CASSTPHGSSAEQFF.